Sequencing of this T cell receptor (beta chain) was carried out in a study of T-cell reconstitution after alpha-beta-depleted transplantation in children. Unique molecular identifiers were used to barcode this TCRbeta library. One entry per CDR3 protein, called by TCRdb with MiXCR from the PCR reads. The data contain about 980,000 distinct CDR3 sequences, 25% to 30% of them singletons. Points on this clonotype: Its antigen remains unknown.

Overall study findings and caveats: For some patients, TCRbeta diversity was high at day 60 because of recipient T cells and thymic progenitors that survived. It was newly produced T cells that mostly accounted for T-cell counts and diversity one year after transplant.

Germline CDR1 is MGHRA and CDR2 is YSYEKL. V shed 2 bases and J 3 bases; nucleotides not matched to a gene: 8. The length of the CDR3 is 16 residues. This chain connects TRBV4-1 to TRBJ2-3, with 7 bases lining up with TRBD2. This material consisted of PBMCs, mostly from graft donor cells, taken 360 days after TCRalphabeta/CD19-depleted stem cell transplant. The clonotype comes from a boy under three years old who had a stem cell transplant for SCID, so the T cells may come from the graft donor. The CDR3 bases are TGCGCCAGCAGCCAAATGGGCGGGAGAAGTACAGATACGCAGTATTTT. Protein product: CASSQMGGRSTDTQYF.